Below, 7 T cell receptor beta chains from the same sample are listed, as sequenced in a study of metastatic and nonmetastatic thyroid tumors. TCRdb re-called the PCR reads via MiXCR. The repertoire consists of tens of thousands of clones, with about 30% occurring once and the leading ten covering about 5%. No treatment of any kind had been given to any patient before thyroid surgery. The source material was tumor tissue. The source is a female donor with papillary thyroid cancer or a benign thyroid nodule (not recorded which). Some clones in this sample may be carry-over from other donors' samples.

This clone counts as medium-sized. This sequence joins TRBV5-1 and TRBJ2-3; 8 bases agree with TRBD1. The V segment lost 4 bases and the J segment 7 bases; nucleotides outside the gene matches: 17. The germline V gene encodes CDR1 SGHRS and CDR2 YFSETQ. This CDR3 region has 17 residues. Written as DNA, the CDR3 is TGCGCCAGCAGCGGGGGGTTCGGACAGGGAAGGATAAATACGCAGTATTTT. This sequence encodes CASSGGFGQGRINTQYF.

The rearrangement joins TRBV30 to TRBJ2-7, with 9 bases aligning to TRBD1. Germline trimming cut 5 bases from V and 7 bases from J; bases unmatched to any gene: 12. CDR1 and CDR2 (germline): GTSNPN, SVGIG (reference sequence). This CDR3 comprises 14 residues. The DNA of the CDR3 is TGTGCCTGGGGGGACAGGGTGGCGGCTGGAGAGCAGTACTTC. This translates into CAWGDRVAAGEQYF.

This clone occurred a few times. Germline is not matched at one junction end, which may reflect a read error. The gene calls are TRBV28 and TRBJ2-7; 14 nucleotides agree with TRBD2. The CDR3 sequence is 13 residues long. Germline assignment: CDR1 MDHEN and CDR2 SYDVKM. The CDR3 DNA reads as TGTGCTAGCAGTAGACTAGCGGGAGGGCGCGTGTACTTC. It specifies CASSRLAGGRVYF.

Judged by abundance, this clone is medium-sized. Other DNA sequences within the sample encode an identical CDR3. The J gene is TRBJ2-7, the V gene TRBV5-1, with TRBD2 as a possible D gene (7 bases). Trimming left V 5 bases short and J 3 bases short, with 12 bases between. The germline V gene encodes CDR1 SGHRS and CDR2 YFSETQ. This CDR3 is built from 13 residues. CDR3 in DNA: TGCGCCAGCAGAGGGGGGGCGGGCTACGAGCAGTACTTC. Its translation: CASRGGAGYEQYF. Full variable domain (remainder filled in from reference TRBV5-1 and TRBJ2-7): KAGVTQTPRYLIKTRGQQVTLSCSPISGHRSVSWYQQTPGQGLQFLFEYFSETQRNKGNFPGRFSGRQFSNSRSEMNVSTLELGDSALYLCASRGGAGYEQYFGPGTRLTVT.

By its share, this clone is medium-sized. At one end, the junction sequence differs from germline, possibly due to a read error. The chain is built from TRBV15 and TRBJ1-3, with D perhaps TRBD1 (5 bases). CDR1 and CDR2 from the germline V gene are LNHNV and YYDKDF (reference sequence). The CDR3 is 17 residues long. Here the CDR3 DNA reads TGTGCCACCAGCAGAGGCCTAAACCGGGACTTTGGATACACCATATATTTT. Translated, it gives CATSRGLNRDFGYTIYF.

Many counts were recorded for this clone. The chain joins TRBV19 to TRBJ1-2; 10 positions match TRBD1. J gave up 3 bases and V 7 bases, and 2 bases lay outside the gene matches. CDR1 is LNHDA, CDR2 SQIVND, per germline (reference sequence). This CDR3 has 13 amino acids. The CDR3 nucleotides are TGTGCCAGTAAGACAGGGGGCCACTATGGCTACACCTTC. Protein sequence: CASKTGGHYGYTF.

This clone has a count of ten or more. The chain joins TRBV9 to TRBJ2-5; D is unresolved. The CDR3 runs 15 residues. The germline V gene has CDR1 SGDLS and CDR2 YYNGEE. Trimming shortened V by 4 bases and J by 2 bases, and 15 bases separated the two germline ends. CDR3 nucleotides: TGTGCCAGCAGCCCTATCGGCCGATCTCAAGAGACCCAGTACTTC. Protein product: CASSPIGRSQETQYF.